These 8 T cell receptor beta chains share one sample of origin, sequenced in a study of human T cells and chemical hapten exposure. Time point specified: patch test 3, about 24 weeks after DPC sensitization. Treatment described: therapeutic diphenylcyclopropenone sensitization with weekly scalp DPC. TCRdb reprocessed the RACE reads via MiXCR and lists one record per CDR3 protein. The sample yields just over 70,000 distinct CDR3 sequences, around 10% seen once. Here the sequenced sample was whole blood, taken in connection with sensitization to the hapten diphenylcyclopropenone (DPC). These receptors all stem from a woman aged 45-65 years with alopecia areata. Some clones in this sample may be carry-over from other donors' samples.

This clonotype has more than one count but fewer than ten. This CDR3 is CAWSSSYEQYF. CDR3 sequence (DNA): TGTGCCTGGAGTTCAAGCTACGAGCAGTACTTC. This chain joins TRBV30 and TRBJ2-7; D is unresolved. Trimming pared 2 bases from V and 3 bases from J, leaving 5 bases between. Germline values: CDR1 GTSNPN, CDR2 SVGIG (reference sequence). The CDR3 contains 11 residues.

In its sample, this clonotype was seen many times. CDR3 amino acids: CASSRQGTSHGYTF. DNA of the CDR3: TGTGCCAGCAGTCGACAGGGGACGTCCCATGGCTACACCTTC. The chain couples TRBV6-2 or TRBV6-3 to TRBJ1-2; 8 positions match TRBD1. Looked up from germline, CDR1 is MNHEY and CDR2 is SVGEGT. V lost 5 bases, J lost 6 bases, and 8 bases stayed unmatched. This CDR3 has 14 residues.

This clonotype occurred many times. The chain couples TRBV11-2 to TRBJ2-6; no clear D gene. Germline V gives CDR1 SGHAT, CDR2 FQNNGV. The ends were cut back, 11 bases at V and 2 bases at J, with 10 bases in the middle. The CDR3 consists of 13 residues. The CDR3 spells CALTTTGANVLTF. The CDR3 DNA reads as TGTGCCCTAACGACCACTGGGGCCAACGTCCTGACTTTC.

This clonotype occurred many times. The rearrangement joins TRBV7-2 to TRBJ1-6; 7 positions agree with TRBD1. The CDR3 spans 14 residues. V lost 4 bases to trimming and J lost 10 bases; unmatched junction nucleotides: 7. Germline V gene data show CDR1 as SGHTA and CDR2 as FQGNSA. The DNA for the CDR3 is TGTGCCAGCAGCTACACAGGGGAGGGCTCACCCCTCCACTTT. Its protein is CASSYTGEGSPLHF.

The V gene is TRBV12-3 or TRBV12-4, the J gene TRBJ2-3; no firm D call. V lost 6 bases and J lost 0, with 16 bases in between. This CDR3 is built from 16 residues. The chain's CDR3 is CASSRWARTSTDTQYF. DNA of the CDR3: TGTGCCAGCAGCCGGTGGGCGCGAACTAGCACAGATACGCAGTATTTT.

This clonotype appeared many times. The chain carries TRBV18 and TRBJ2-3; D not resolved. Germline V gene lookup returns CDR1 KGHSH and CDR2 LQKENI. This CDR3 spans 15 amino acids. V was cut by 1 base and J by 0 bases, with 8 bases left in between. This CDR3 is CASSPQQSSTDTQYF. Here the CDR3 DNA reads TGTGCCAGCTCACCACAACAGAGCAGCACAGATACGCAGTATTTT.

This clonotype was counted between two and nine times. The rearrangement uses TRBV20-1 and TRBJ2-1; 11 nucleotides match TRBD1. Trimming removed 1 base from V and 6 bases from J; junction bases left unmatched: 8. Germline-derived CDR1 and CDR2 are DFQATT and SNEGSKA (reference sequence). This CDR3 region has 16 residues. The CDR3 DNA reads TGCAGTGCTAGAGCGCGGGACAGGGGGGGCCTCAATGAGCAGTTCTTC. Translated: CSARARDRGGLNEQFF.

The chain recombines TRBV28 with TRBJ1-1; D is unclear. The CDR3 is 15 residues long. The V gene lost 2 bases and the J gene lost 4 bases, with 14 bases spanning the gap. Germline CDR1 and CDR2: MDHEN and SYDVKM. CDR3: CASSLSSGVATEAFF. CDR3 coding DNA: TGTGCCAGCAGTTTAAGTTCCGGCGTGGCCACTGAAGCTTTCTTT.